These 17 T cell receptor beta chains were all obtained from the same sample, sequenced in a study of T-cell memory formation after mild COVID-19. TCRdb processed the 5' RACE reads anew with MiXCR; each CDR3 protein has one entry. The table lists 250,000 to 350,000 distinct CDR3 sequences, roughly a fifth of them singletons. The sequencing input was PBMCs or a T cell subset sorted from them (not recorded which). Receptors originate from a man between 18 and 35 years old who had mild COVID-19 (a few samples of this study predate the infection). Cell type and time point are not known.

This clonotype appeared a few times. This rearrangement joins TRBV7-2 to TRBJ1-5; the D is unclear. The CDR3 extends over 13 amino acids. Trimming pared 2 bases from V and 3 bases from J, leaving 5 bases between. Germline CDR1 and CDR2: SGHTA and FQGNSA. In DNA, the CDR3 is TGTGCCAGCAGCTTATGGGTCAATCAGCCCCAGCATTTT. Its translation: CASSLWVNQPQHF.

The sample holds many counts of this clonotype. Here the CDR3 reads CASSLFGQDLSNQPQHF. The CDR3, as DNA: TGTGCCAGCAGTTTATTCGGCCAGGACCTTAGCAATCAGCCCCAGCATTTT. The rearrangement uses TRBV28 and TRBJ1-5; D uncertain. Germline V gene sequence: CDR1 MDHEN, CDR2 SYDVKM. The V gene lost 1 base and the J gene lost 0 bases, with 13 bases spanning the gap. The CDR3 totals 17 residues.

The genes are TRBV7-8 and TRBJ2-7, with D possibly being TRBD1 (6 bases). Deletions cut 5 bases from V and 1 base from J, with 15 bases between. CDR3 length equals 15 residues. Germline loops: CDR1 SGHVS, CDR2 FQNEAQ. CDR3 sequence reads: CASSAPDRYSYEQYF. Written as DNA, the CDR3 is TGTGCCAGCAGCGCCCCTGACAGGTATTCCTACGAGCAGTACTTC.

CDR3 nucleotides: TGTGCCAGCAGTGAACCACGCCAGGGTGCCGAGCAGTACGTC. Translating gives CASSEPRQGAEQYV. J is TRBJ2-7 and V is TRBV6-1; D possibly corresponds to TRBD1 (5 bases). The CDR3 covers 14 residues. The V and J ends lost 2 bases and 6 bases respectively, with 14 bases between them. Per the germline V gene, CDR1 is MNHNS and CDR2 is SASEGT.

The sample holds many counts of this clonotype. The gene calls are TRBV6-4 and TRBJ2-1; D is possibly TRBD2 (7 bases). The ends were cut back, 6 bases at V and 8 bases at J, with 17 bases in the middle. CDR3 size: 14 residues. CDR1 is MRHNA, CDR2 SNTAGT, per germline. The CDR3 spells CASSSAGEGDEQFF. CDR3 in DNA: TGTGCCAGCAGCTCGGCGGGGGAGGGGGATGAGCAGTTCTTC.

The V gene is TRBV6-6, the J gene TRBJ2-1; 10 bases are a match to TRBD1. There are 16 residues in the CDR3. CDR1 is MNHNY, CDR2 SVGAGI, per germline (reference sequence). J lost 6 bases, V lost 5 bases, and 10 bases had no gene match. The CDR3, as DNA: TGTGCCAGCAGTCTCTCCGGGACAGGGGAATCCAATGAGCAGTTCTTC. As protein: CASSLSGTGESNEQFF.

This clonotype was picked up a small number of times. The gene calls are TRBV7-2 and TRBJ2-1; D is possibly TRBD1 (5 bases). With 5 bases removed from V and 3 bases from J, the gap between germline ends came to 17 bases. The germline CDR1 and CDR2 sequences are SGHTA and FQGNSA. The CDR3 length is 16 residues. CDR3 DNA sequence: TGTGCCAGCAGCCTTGGGGCTCAATTTATCTACAATGAGCAGTTCTTC. Translation: CASSLGAQFIYNEQFF.

This clonotype came up a few times. J is TRBJ2-1 and V is TRBV11-2; D uncertain. The CDR3 consists of 13 residues. Trimming took 1 base from V and 8 from J, leaving 9 bases between them. Germline loops: CDR1 SGHAT, CDR2 FQNNGV. The CDR3 sequence: CASSLGMGHEQFF. In nucleotides, the CDR3 is TGTGCCAGCAGCTTAGGGATGGGCCATGAGCAGTTCTTC.

This clonotype was detected a few times. The chain uses TRBV7-3 and TRBJ2-2, with no clear D. V shed 5 bases and J shed 6 bases, with 7 bases lying between them. Germline CDR1 reads SGHTA; CDR2 reads FQGTGA. The CDR3 sequence is 12 residues long. CDR3 bases: TGTGCCAGCAGCCGGGTACCCGGGGAGCTGTTTTTT. Its translation is CASSRVPGELFF.

Only a few counts were recorded for this clonotype. The chain employs TRBV4-1 and TRBJ2-5; D remains unclear. The V end was cut by 0 bases, the J end by 2 bases, with 10 bases between. The CDR3 totals 15 residues. Per germline, CDR1 MGHRA and CDR2 YSYEKL. The CDR3 sequence is CASSQDFSGQETQYF. The CDR3 DNA is TGCGCCAGCAGCCAAGATTTTAGTGGACAAGAGACCCAGTACTTC.

This clonotype was counted a few times. V and J are TRBV7-6 and TRBJ1-1; a possible D gene is TRBD1 (6 bases). CDR1 is SGHVS, CDR2 FNYEAQ, per germline. This CDR3 is 16 amino acids long. The V end was cut by 5 bases, the J end by 0 bases, with 16 bases between. CDR3 bases: TGTGCCAGCAGCCATCCCGGGGGGCTTATGAACACTGAAGCTTTCTTT. It encodes CASSHPGGLMNTEAFF.

In nucleotides, the CDR3 is TGCGCCAGCAGCTCCAAAATTTCCCCCGGGGAGCTGTTTTTT. Translation gives CASSSKISPGELFF. The chain has TRBV5-1 and TRBJ2-2; D is unclear. There are 14 residues in the CDR3. The V gene's germline CDR1 is SGHRS and CDR2 YFSETQ. Trimming stripped 3 bases from V and 6 bases from J, with 12 bases between.

This chain links TRBV10-3 with TRBJ2-7; 8 bases are a match to TRBD2. The CDR3 is 16 amino acids. Germline V CDR1 and CDR2: ENHRY, SYGVKD. The ends lost 2 bases at V and 4 bases at J; junction bases unmatched: 10. Here the CDR3 reads CAISEAGGERGYEQYF. Here the CDR3 DNA reads TGTGCCATCAGTGAGGCCGGGGGGGAAAGAGGATACGAGCAGTACTTC.

This clonotype was seen repeatedly, ten times or more. The chain is built from TRBV29-1 and TRBJ2-5, with D tentatively TRBD2 (8 bases). Looked up from germline, CDR1 is SQVTM and CDR2 is ANQGSEA. V lost 2 bases to trimming and J lost 3 bases, with 22 bases between them. There are 17 residues in the CDR3. CDR3: CSVELQGGLVMEETQYF. DNA for the CDR3: TGCAGCGTTGAACTCCAGGGGGGACTAGTCATGGAAGAGACCCAGTACTTC.

The table lists this clonotype with a few counts. V and J are TRBV7-9 and TRBJ2-5; TRBD2 is a possible D gene (6 bases). The germline CDR1 and CDR2 sequences are SEHNR and FQNEAQ (reference sequence). The V end lost 2 bases, the J end lost 3 bases, and 10 bases lay between the germline ends. The CDR3 totals 14 residues. Written as DNA, the CDR3 is TGTGCCAGCAGCTTATGGGGGGAAGAAGAGACCCAGTACTTC. Residues: CASSLWGEEETQYF. Full variable domain (missing parts from reference TRBV7-9 and TRBJ2-5): DTGVSQNPRHKITKRGQNVTFRCDPISEHNRLYWYRQTLGQGPEFLTYFQNEAQLEKSRLLSDRFSAERPKGSFSTLEIQRTEQGDSAMYLCASSLWGEEETQYFGPGTRLLVL.

This clonotype has only a few counts. The chain has TRBV12-3 or TRBV12-4 and TRBJ2-3; 8 bases fit TRBD2. The CDR3 has 15 residues. Trimming cost V 6 bases and J 1 base; bases outside gene matches: 6. The CDR3 sequence: CASSLSGDGTDTQYF. The CDR3, as DNA: TGTGCCAGCAGCCTTAGCGGGGACGGCACAGATACGCAGTATTTT.

This clonotype was counted only a few times. The gene calls are TRBV4-1 and TRBJ2-7; weak D call: TRBD1 (5 bases). V dropped 0 bases and J dropped 11 bases, with 14 bases sitting between them. Germline V gene data show CDR1 as MGHRA and CDR2 as YSYEKL. The CDR3 loop spans 13 amino acids. This chain's CDR3 is CASSQDWGSQEYF. The CDR3 DNA reads TGCGCCAGCAGCCAAGATTGGGGCAGCCAAGAGTACTTC.